The text below deals with one T cell receptor (beta chain). Its matching antigen is unknown. TCRdb's table, derived via immunoSEQ multiplex PCR, lists solely in-frame clones and lacks some. Of 24,000 or so clones listed, approximately 86% were seen once; the top ten hold over 12%. Trimming shortened V by 8 bases and J by 6 bases, and 16 bases separated the two germline ends. CDR3 length: 13 amino acids. The germline gives CDR1 MNHNS, CDR2 SASEGT. This specimen belongs to a study of T cells in localized non-small cell lung cancer. Study-level findings and limits: Owing to sequencing of a solitary tumor region, heterogeneity cannot be discounted. Median about 56 top-100 tumor clones were shared with paired adjacent lung. An association was observed between higher blood T cell density and longer overall survival. The greatest T cell clonality was found in uninvolved adjacent lung (higher than in tumor).

The gene calls are TRBV6-1 and TRBJ1-1; D is uncertain. The input for sequencing was peripheral blood, taken before any cancer treatment. This sequence was found in a female donor older than 55 with stage I lung adenocarcinoma. CDR3 residues: CASHEFWKAEAFF. The DNA of the CDR3 is TGTGCCAGCCATGAATTCTGGAAAGCTGAAGCTTTCTTT.